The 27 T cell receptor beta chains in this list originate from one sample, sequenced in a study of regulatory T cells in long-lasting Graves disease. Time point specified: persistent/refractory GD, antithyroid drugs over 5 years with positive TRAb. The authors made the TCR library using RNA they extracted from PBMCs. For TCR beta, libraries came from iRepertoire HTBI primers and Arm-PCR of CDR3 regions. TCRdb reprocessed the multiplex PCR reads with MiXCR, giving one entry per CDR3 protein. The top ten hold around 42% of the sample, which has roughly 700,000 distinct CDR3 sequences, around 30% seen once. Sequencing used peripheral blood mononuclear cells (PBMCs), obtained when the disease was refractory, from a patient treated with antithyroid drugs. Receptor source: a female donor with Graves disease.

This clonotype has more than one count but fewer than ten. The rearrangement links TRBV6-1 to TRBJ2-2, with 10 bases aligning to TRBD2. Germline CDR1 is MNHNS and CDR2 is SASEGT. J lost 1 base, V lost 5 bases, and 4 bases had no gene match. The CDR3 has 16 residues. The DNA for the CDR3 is TGTGCCAGCAGTACATCTAGCGGGGGGAACACCGGGGAGCTGTTTTTT. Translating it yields CASSTSSGGNTGELFF.

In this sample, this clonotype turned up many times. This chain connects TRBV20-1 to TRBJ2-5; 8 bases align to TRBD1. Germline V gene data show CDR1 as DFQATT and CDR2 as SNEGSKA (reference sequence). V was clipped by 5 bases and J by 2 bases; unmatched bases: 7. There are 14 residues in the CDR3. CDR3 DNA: TGCAGTGCTGCCGGGACAGGCGCTCAAGAGACCCAGTACTTC. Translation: CSAAGTGAQETQYF.

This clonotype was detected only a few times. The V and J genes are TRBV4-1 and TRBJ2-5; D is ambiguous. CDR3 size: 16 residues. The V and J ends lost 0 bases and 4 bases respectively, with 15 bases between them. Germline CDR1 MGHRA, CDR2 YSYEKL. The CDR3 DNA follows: TGCGCCAGCAGCCAAGATTTAGACGGATCGCTAGAGACCCAGTACTTC. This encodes CASSQDLDGSLETQYF.

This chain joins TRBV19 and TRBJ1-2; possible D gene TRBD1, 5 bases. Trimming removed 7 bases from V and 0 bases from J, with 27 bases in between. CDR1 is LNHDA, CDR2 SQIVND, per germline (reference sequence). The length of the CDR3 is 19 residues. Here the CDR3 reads CASKSVTGDRPGTNYGYTF. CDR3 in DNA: TGTGCCAGTAAGTCCGTCACGGGGGACCGCCCGGGGACTAACTATGGCTACACCTTC.

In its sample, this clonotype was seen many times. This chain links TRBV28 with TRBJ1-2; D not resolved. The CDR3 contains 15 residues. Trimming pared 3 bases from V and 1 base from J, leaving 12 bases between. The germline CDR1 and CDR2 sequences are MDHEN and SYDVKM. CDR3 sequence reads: CASSFLGTINYGYTF. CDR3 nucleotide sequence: TGTGCCAGCAGTTTTTTGGGCACGATTAACTATGGCTACACCTTC.

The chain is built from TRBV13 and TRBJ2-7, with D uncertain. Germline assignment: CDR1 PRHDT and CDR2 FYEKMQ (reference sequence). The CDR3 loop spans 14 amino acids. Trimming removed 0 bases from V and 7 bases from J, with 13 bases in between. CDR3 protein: CASSLGQGPREQYF. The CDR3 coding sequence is TGTGCCAGCAGCTTAGGCCAAGGGCCTCGGGAGCAGTACTTC.

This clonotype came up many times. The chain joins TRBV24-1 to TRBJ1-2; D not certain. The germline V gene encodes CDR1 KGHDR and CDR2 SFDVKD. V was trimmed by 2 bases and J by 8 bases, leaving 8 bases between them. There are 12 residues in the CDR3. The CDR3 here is CATSDSQSGYTF. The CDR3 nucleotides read TGTGCCACCAGTGATTCACAGTCCGGCTACACCTTC.

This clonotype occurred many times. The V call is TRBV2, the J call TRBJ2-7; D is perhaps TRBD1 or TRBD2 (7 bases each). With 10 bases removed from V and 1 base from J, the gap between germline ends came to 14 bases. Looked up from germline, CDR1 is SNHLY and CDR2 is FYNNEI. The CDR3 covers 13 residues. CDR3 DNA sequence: TGTGCCACAAGCGGGACAGAATCCTACGAGCAGTACTTC. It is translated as CATSGTESYEQYF.

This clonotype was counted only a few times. In DNA form, the CDR3 reads TGTGCCAGCAGCCCGACGCTAGCGGCTTTTGGAGAGCAGTACTTC. Translating gives CASSPTLAAFGEQYF. The J gene is TRBJ2-7, the V gene TRBV13, with TRBD2 matching over 7 bases. In germline, CDR1 is PRHDT, CDR2 FYEKMQ (reference sequence). This CDR3 contains 15 residues. V was pared by 5 bases and J by 7 bases, with 14 bases of the junction left unmatched.

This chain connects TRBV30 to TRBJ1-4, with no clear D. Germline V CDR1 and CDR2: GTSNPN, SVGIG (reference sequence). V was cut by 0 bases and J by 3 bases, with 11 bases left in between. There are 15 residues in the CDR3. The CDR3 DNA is TGTGCCTGGAGTGTACTTGAGATATCTAATGAAAAACTGTTTTTT. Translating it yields CAWSVLEISNEKLFF.

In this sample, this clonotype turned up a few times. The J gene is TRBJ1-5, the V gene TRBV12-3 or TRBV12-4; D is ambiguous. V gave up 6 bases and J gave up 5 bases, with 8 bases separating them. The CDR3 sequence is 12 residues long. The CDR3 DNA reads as TGTGCCAGCAGAGGAGGGTATCAGCCCCAGCATTTT. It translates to CASRGGYQPQHF.

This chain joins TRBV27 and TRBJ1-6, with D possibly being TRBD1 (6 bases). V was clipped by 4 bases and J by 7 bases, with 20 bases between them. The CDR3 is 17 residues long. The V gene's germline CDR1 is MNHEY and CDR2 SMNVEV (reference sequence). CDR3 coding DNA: TGTGCCAGCAGTTCTGAGGGGACACGGACCCTAAATTCACCCCTCCACTTT. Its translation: CASSSEGTRTLNSPLHF.

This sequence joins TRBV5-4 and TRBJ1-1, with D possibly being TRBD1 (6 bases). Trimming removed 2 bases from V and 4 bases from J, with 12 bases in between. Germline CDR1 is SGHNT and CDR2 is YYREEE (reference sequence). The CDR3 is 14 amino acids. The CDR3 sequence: CASSFNRVFTEAFF. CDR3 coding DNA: TGTGCCAGCAGCTTCAACAGGGTGTTCACTGAAGCTTTCTTT.

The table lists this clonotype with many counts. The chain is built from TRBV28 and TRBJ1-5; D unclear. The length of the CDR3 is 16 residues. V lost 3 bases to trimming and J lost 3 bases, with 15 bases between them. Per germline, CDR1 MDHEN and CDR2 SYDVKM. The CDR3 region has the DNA TGTGCCAGCAGTTTGTCCGTCACGATTAACAATCAGCCCCAGCATTTT. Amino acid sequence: CASSLSVTINNQPQHF.

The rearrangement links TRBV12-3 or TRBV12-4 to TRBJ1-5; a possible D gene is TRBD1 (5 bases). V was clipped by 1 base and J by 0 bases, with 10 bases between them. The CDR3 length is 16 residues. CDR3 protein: CASSLGQPYSNQPQHF. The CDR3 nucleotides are TGTGCCAGCAGTTTAGGACAGCCATATAGCAATCAGCCCCAGCATTTT.

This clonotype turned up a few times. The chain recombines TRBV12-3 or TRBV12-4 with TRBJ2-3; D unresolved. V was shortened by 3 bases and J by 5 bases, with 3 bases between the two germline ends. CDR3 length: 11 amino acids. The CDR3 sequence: CASSFGDTQYF. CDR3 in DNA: TGTGCCAGCAGTTTTGGAGATACGCAGTATTTT.

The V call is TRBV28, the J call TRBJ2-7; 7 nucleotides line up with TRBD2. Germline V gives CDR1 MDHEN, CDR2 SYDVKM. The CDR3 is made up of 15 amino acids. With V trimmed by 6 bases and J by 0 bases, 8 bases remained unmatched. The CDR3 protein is CASSLYGTNSYEQYF. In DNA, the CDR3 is TGTGCCAGCAGCCTCTACGGGACTAACTCCTACGAGCAGTACTTC.

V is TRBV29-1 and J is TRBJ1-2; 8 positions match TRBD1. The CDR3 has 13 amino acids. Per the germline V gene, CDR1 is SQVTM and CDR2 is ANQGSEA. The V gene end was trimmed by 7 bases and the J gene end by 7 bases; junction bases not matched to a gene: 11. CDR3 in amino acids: CSDSGQGDGGYTF. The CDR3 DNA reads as TGCAGCGACTCCGGACAGGGAGACGGTGGCTACACCTTC. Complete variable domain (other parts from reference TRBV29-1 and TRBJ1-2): SAVISQKPSRDICQRGTSLTIQCQVDSQVTMMFWYRQQPGQSLTLIATANQGSEATYESGFVIDKFPISRPNLTFSTLTVSNMSPEDSSIYLCSDSGQGDGGYTFGSGTRLTVV.

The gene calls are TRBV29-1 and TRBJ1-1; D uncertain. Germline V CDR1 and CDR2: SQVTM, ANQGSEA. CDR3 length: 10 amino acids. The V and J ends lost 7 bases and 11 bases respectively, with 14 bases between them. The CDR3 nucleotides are TGCAGCGCCTACAGCGATTACGCTTTCTTT. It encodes CSAYSDYAFF.

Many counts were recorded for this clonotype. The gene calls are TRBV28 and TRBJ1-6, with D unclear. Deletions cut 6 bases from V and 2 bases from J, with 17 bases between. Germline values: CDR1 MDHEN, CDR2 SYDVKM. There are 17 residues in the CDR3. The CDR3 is CASSPTSGGTYNSPLHF. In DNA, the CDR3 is TGTGCCAGCAGCCCTACCAGTGGAGGAACCTATAATTCACCCCTCCACTTT. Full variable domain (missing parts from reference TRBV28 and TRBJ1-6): DVKVTQSSRYLVKRTGEKVFLECVQDMDHENMFWYRQDPGLGLRLIYFSYDVKMKEKGDIPEGYSVSREKKERFSLILESASTNQTSMYLCASSPTSGGTYNSPLHFGNGTRLTVT.

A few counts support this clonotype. The CDR3: CASIRSWNTEAFF. The CDR3 DNA follows: TGTGCCAGCATTAGGTCGTGGAACACTGAAGCTTTCTTT. V is TRBV6-1 and J is TRBJ1-1; no clear D. Germline V gene lookup returns CDR1 MNHNS and CDR2 SASEGT. The ends were cut back, 7 bases at V and 1 base at J, with 10 bases in the middle. This CDR3 is built from 13 residues.

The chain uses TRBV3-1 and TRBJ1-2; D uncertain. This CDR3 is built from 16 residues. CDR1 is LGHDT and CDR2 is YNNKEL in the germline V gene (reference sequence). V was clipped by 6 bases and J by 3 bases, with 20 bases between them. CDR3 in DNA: TGTGCCAGCAGGGATACCGGGAGAACCGCGGACTATGGCTACACCTTC. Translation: CASRDTGRTADYGYTF.

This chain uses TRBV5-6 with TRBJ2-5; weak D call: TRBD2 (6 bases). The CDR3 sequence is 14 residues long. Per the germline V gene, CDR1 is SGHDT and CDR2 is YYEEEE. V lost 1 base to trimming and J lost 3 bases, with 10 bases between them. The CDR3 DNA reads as TGTGCCAGCAGCTTGCTGACGGGAGAAGAGACCCAGTACTTC. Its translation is CASSLLTGEETQYF.

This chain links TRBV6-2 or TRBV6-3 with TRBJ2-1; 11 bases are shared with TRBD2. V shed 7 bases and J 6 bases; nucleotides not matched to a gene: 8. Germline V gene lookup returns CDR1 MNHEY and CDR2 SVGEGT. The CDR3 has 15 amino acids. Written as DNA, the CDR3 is TGTGCCAGCACTGTCTTTAGCGGGAGGGGCAATGAGCAGTTCTTC. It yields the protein CASTVFSGRGNEQFF.

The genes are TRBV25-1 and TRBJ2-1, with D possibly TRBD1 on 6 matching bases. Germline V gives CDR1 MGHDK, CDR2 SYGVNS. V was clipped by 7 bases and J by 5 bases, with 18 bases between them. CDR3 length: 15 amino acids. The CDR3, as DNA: TGTGCCAGCACTGGGACACACGACACCCACAATGAGCAGTTCTTC. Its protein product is CASTGTHDTHNEQFF.

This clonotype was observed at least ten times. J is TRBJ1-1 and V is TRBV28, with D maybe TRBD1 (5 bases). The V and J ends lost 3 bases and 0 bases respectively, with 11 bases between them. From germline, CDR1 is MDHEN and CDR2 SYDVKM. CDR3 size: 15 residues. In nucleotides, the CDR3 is TGTGCCAGCAGTTTTTGGGGGAAAATGAACACTGAAGCTTTCTTT. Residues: CASSFWGKMNTEAFF.

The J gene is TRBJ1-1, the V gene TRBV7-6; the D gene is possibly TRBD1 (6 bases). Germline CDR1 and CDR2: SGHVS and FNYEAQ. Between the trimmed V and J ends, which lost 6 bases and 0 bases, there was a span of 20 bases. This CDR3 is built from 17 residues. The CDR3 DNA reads TGTGCCAGCAGTTCACACGTACAGGGAACCTTGAACACTGAAGCTTTCTTT. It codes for CASSSHVQGTLNTEAFF.